This TCR beta chain was profiled in a study of cytomegalovirus exposure and HLA in healthy donors. Study-level results: Later analysis placed DRB1 highest and HLA-C lowest in TCR association rates, which differed by HLA locus.

The PCR made use of 60 Vbeta and 13 Jbeta primers. Sequencing was performed with immunoSEQ multiplex PCR; in TCRdb, only in-frame clones are kept and a portion is missing. This table holds 150,000 to 250,000 clones, around 80% found once. Notes on this clone: Its matching antigen is unknown.

The V and J ends lost 2 bases and 0 bases respectively, with 6 bases between them. In germline, CDR1 is SGDLS, CDR2 YYNGEE. The CDR3 is 13 residues long. V and J are TRBV9 and TRBJ2-7, with D perhaps matching TRBD1 (5 bases). This receptor was identified in a woman under 40 in good health and CMV-seropositive. Sequenced: PBMCs. CDR3: CASSVDTSYEQYF. The CDR3 region has the DNA TGTGCCAGCAGCGTGGACACCTCCTACGAGCAGTACTTC. The whole variable domain, filled in from reference TRBV9 and TRBJ2-7, reads DSGVTQTPKHLITATGQRVTLRCSPRSGDLSVYWYQQSLDQGLQFLIQYYNGEERAKGNILERFSAQQFPDLHSELNLSSLELGDSALYFCASSVDTSYEQYFGPGTRLTVT.